These T cell receptor beta chains were read from a single sample in a study of follicular helper T cells after annual influenza vaccination. Sequencing was performed with immunoSEQ multiplex PCR; in TCRdb, only in-frame clones are kept and a portion is missing. The sample shows under 15,000 clones, roughly three quarters of them seen only once. The sequenced sample was CXCR5- memory CD4+ T cells sorted from blood, obtained on the day of influenza vaccination. Every receptor here comes from an adult who received the influenza vaccine. Each CDR3 is given with its conserved first and last residue. The D gene is left open where the match is weak. Where a row states a size, it is once, few, many or the class of an expanded clone; other rows omit it.

TGTGCCAGCAGCTTAGACACTGAAGCTTTCTTT,CASSLDTEAFF,TRBV7-2,.,TRBJ1-1,.
TGTGCCAGCAGTGAAGCGCTGGGGGCTTACTATGGCTACACCTTC,CASSEALGAYYGYTF,TRBV6-1,.,TRBJ1-2,once
TGTGCCAGCAGCTTAGCACTCCCAAGGGGGCAAGAGACCCAGTACTTC,CASSLALPRGQETQYF,TRBV7-9,.,TRBJ2-5,.
TGTGCCAGCAGCCCCACGGCGGGCTATGGCTACACCTTC,CASSPTAGYGYTF,TRBV5-6,.,TRBJ1-2,.
TGTGCCAGCAGTTACTCTACCGGTTTAGATACGCAGTATTTT,CASSYSTGLDTQYF,TRBV6-5,.,TRBJ2-3,.
TGCGCCAGCAGCTCGGGACTAGCGGGGGGGCCCGGCCAAGAGACCCAGTACTTC,CASSSGLAGGPGQETQYF,TRBV5-1,TRBD2,TRBJ2-5,.
TGTGCCAGCAGCCAGGGAACCCGGGAGCAGTACTTC,CASSQGTREQYF,TRBV5-4,.,TRBJ2-7,.
TGTGCCAGCAGCAAAGAGGATAGCGCGACAGATACGCAGTATTTT,CASSKEDSATDTQYF,TRBV21-1,.,TRBJ2-3,.
TGTGCCTGGAGTGCCCAGGACATACTGAGCTCTGGGGCCAACGTCCTGACTTTC,CAWSAQDILSSGANVLTF,TRBV30,.,TRBJ2-6,.
TGTGCCACCAGCAGAGTGGGCCGCTGGGACCGCGGTGAGCAGTTCTTC,CATSRVGRWDRGEQFF,TRBV15,.,TRBJ2-1,.
TGTGCGGCGGGGGGCCCCGTTTGGTCACCCCTCCACTTT,CAAGGPVWSPLHF,TRBV28,.,TRBJ1-6,.
TGTGCCAGCAGCCTCTGGGGTAGCACTGAAGCTTTCTTT,CASSLWGSTEAFF,TRBV5-4,.,TRBJ1-1,.
TGTGCCAGTAGTATGGAGACAGTGGGTCGGAACCAGTACTTC,CASSMETVGRNQYF,TRBV19,.,TRBJ2-5,.
TGTGCCAGCAGCTTAGAGGTGGCAGATACGCAGTATTTT,CASSLEVADTQYF,TRBV7-2,.,TRBJ2-3,once
TGCAGCGTTGGGACAGGGAACACTGAAGCTTTCTTT,CSVGTGNTEAFF,TRBV29-1,TRBD1,TRBJ1-1,once
TGTGCCAGCAGTTTAGGTGCGACAGGGGGCACCGGTGGCTACACCTTC,CASSLGATGGTGGYTF,TRBV28,TRBD1,TRBJ1-2,few
TGTGCCAGCAGCGCCCGGGACCGCGGACACAATGAGCAGTTCTTC,CASSARDRGHNEQFF,TRBV9,.,TRBJ2-1,.
TGTGCCAGCAGCCAGATCCCGGGACTTGCAACTAATGAAAAACTGTTTTTT,CASSQIPGLATNEKLFF,TRBV14,.,TRBJ1-4,.
TGTGCCAGCAGCTCGCCAGAGAAAAACACAGATACGCAGTATTTT,CASSSPEKNTDTQYF,TRBV5-5,.,TRBJ2-3,once
TGTGCCAGCAGCCCTCAGGCATCCGAGACCGGGGAGCTGTTTTTT,CASSPQASETGELFF,TRBV7-9,.,TRBJ2-2,.
TGTGCCAGCAGCCAAGATCTTCAGGCCCCTCTGAGCACAGATACGCAGTATTTT,CASSQDLQAPLSTDTQYF,TRBV4-2,.,TRBJ2-3,.
TGCGCCAGCAGCTTGACCGCAGGAGTTGGAGGCCAGAACACTGAAGCTTTCTTT,CASSLTAGVGGQNTEAFF,TRBV5-1,.,TRBJ1-1,once
TGTGCCAGCAGTTACCGGGACAGGGGTTACGAGCAGTACTTC,CASSYRDRGYEQYF,TRBV6-6,TRBD1,TRBJ2-7,once
TGTGCCAGTAGTATTAGGGTCTACAGGGACGATAGCAATCAGCCCCAGCATTTT,CASSIRVYRDDSNQPQHF,TRBV19,.,TRBJ1-5,.
TGTGCCAGCAGTTCCGGGACAGGGAGGACTGAAGCTTTCTTT,CASSSGTGRTEAFF,TRBV18,TRBD1,TRBJ1-1,.
TGTGCCAGCAGTCTGGTAATGGGGTCCTACGAGCAGTACTTC,CASSLVMGSYEQYF,TRBV6-1,.,TRBJ2-7,.